The 6 T cell receptor beta chains below all came from one sample that was sequenced in a study of shared clonotypes between healthy human individuals. Assay used: immunoSEQ multiplex PCR; TCRdb lists only in-frame clones, some missing. This repertoire shows 450,000 to 600,000 clones, roughly 78% found once; its top ten account for approximately 12%. Source material: PBMCs. These receptors originate from a woman aged 40 to 50 in good health. Some clones in this sample may be carry-over from other donors' samples.

V usage is TRBV10-3 and J usage is TRBJ2-2, with a tentative D call TRBD2 (6 bases). CDR3 length: 13 amino acids. The V end lost 3 bases, the J end lost 6 bases, and 8 bases lay between the germline ends. CDR1 and CDR2 (germline): ENHRY, SYGVKD. The CDR3 region has the DNA TGTGCCATCAGTGATGGGGGGTCCGGGGAGCTGTTTTTT. This gives the protein CAISDGGSGELFF.

V is TRBV7-2 and J is TRBJ2-5; possible D gene TRBD2, 6 bases. CDR3 length equals 15 residues. The V end lost 5 bases, the J end lost 1 base, and 14 bases lay between the germline ends. Germline CDR1 reads SGHTA; CDR2 reads FQGNSA. The CDR3 DNA reads as TGTGCCAGCAGCCCCCCCAGGAGGGTCCAAGAGACCCAGTACTTC. This sequence encodes CASSPPRRVQETQYF.

This chain connects TRBV6-1 to TRBJ2-2; possible D gene TRBD2, 6 bases. V was pared by 4 bases and J by 0 bases, with 12 bases between. CDR1 is MNHNS and CDR2 is SASEGT in the germline V gene. The CDR3 has 16 amino acids. CDR3 nucleotide sequence: TGTGCCAGCAGTGCGTACCGGGACTCGAACACCGGGGAGCTGTTTTTT. Protein: CASSAYRDSNTGELFF.

This rearrangement joins TRBV28 to TRBJ2-7, with a possible D match to TRBD2 (5 bases). The length of the CDR3 is 17 residues. Germline V gives CDR1 MDHEN, CDR2 SYDVKM. Trimming cost V 6 bases and J 3 bases, with 24 bases left between them. This CDR3 reads CASSHYRYRGQHYEQYF. The CDR3 nucleotides read TGTGCCAGCAGCCATTACCGCTACCGGGGTCAACACTACGAGCAGTACTTC.

The CDR3 region is CASSFTGGGYEQYF. CDR3 sequence (DNA): TGTGCCAGCAGCTTTACAGGGGGCGGTTACGAGCAGTACTTC. The V and J genes are TRBV7-3 and TRBJ2-7; 9 bases agree with TRBD1. Per the germline V gene, CDR1 is SGHTA and CDR2 is FQGTGA. Trimming cost V 3 bases and J 4 bases; bases outside gene matches: 4. The length of the CDR3 is 14 residues.

This clone was observed many times. The J gene is TRBJ1-1, the V gene TRBV5-1; TRBD1 aligns across 7 bases. Germline assignment: CDR1 SGHRS and CDR2 YFSETQ. With 3 bases clipped from V and 5 bases from J, the junction kept 10 bases outside the gene matches. The CDR3 has 15 amino acids. CDR3 coding DNA: TGCGCCAGCAGCTGGGGGTCGACAGGGAGAACTGAAGCTTTCTTT. Its translation: CASSWGSTGRTEAFF.